The 6 T cell receptor beta chains listed next were all sequenced from one sample in a study of shared clonotypes between healthy human individuals. Only in-frame clones appear in the TCRdb table, and some are missing; sequencing was by immunoSEQ multiplex PCR. This sample has about 2.5 million clones; around 90% occur once, and the top ten carry 0.3% to 0.45%. Sequenced: naive CD4+ T cells from PBMCs. The subset denotes: CD45RA+ positively selected. The receptors originated from a man younger than 35 in good health. Some clones in this sample may be carry-over from other donors' samples.

The V gene is TRBV11-2, the J gene TRBJ2-3; 8 nucleotides align to TRBD2. The J segment lost 6 bases and the V segment lost 7 bases, leaving 18 bases of the junction unmatched. The CDR3 has 17 residues. Germline V gene lookup returns CDR1 SGHAT and CDR2 FQNNGV. CDR3 in amino acids: CASNSMGVWRGADTQYF. CDR3 nucleotide sequence: TGTGCCAGCAATTCGATGGGAGTCTGGCGGGGGGCGGATACGCAGTATTTT.

The chain combines TRBV28 with TRBJ2-7; a weak D match, TRBD1 (5 bases). With 5 bases removed from V and 5 bases from J, the gap between germline ends came to 22 bases. In germline, CDR1 is MDHEN, CDR2 SYDVKM. This CDR3 comprises 16 residues. CDR3 residues: CASSPQWGGVRHEQYF. For the CDR3, the DNA is TGTGCCAGCAGTCCCCAATGGGGCGGAGTCCGCCACGAGCAGTACTTC.

V gene TRBV9 combines with J gene TRBJ1-1; possibly TRBD1 for D (5 bases). The length of the CDR3 is 15 residues. Germline assignment: CDR1 SGDLS and CDR2 YYNGEE. The V end was cut by 4 bases, the J end by 3 bases, with 16 bases between. CDR3 residues: CASSPEAGGYTEAFF. The CDR3 DNA sequence: TGTGCCAGCAGCCCCGAGGCGGGGGGTTACACTGAAGCTTTCTTT.

V usage is TRBV2 and J usage is TRBJ2-3; 10 bases agree with TRBD1. V was clipped by 5 bases and J by 4 bases; unmatched bases: 3. The CDR3 spans 14 residues. The V gene's germline CDR1 is SNHLY and CDR2 FYNNEI. The CDR3 sequence: CASSRTGGSDTQYF. CDR3 nucleotide sequence: TGTGCCAGCAGTAGGACAGGGGGATCAGATACGCAGTATTTT.

The V call is TRBV15, the J call TRBJ2-1, with 14 nucleotides matching TRBD2. J gave up 9 bases and V 0 bases, and 4 bases lay outside the gene matches. CDR3 length equals 16 residues. CDR1 and CDR2 (germline): LNHNV, YYDKDF (reference sequence). The CDR3 reads CATSRDPGLAGAEQFF. DNA of the CDR3: TGTGCCACCAGCAGAGATCCGGGACTAGCGGGAGCTGAGCAGTTCTTC.

The rearrangement links TRBV29-1 to TRBJ1-2; 10 bases are a match to TRBD1. Germline values: CDR1 SQVTM, CDR2 ANQGSEA. This CDR3 comprises 15 residues. The J segment lost 2 bases and the V segment lost 0 bases, leaving 3 bases of the junction unmatched. CDR3 residues: CSVEDRTGGNYGYTF. CDR3 DNA: TGCAGCGTTGAAGATCGGACAGGGGGGAACTATGGCTACACCTTC.